This paragraph reports one T cell receptor beta chain. The antigen is not known. These data come from a study of CD8 T cells in Susac syndrome. It was with random hexamers that 0.5 to 1 ug RNA was reverse transcribed. An immunoSEQ multiplex PCR generated amplified TCR beta CDR3 products spanning 54 Vbeta and 13 Jbeta. TCRdb re-called the immunoSEQ multiplex PCR reads through MiXCR, storing one row per CDR3 protein. Altogether around 160,000 distinct CDR3 sequences are present, about 95% being singletons, with the ten largest covering roughly 0.14%. General study findings and limits: That the number of individuals in its TCR sequencing and HLA analysis was relatively small was acknowledged by the study.

CD8+ and CD4+ T cells from blood underwent TCR beta sequencing. TEMRA cells were enriched by FACS, and CD4+ and CD8+ T cells were negatively isolated. V shed 3 bases and J 8 bases; nucleotides not matched to a gene: 8. This CDR3 comprises 16 residues. Material: CD4+ T cells from PBMCs. The J gene is TRBJ2-1, the V gene TRBV12-3 or TRBV12-4; 12 nucleotides match TRBD2. The clonotype comes from a human donor in good health. The CDR3 DNA follows: TGTGCCAGCAGTTTGGGCCCGGGACTAGCGGGCGATGAGCAGTTCTTC. This translates into CASSLGPGLAGDEQFF.